This entry is about one T cell receptor (beta chain). This sample stems from a study of long-term antiretroviral therapy in people with HIV. V lost 4 bases and J lost 0, with 9 bases in between. This CDR3 region has 15 residues. Germline V CDR1 and CDR2: SSHAT, FNYEAQ (reference sequence). The immunoSEQ assay was v3.0, run at survey level. This table comes from immunoSEQ multiplex PCR, and its TCRdb copy is limited to in-frame clones, with some not included. This sample has approximately 17,000 clones, with 77% found just once. The chain uses TRBV7-7 and TRBJ1-4; D ambiguous. The source was unsorted PBMCs, collected around 2.1 years before starting antiretroviral therapy. This TCR was sampled from a man aged 25-45 years with HIV. The DNA of the CDR3 is TGTGCCAGCAGCTCCGGGATTGCAACTAATGAAAAACTGTTTTTT. The encoded protein is CASSSGIATNEKLFF.